These 11 T cell receptor beta chains originate from one sample sequenced in a study of monozygotic twins with inflammatory bowel disease. After re-calling the 5' RACE reads, TCRdb lists one entry per CDR3 protein, DNA absent. This repertoire includes more than 300,000 distinct CDR3 sequences. The specimen sequenced was blood. The receptors originated from a human donor with ulcerative colitis or Crohn's disease, or a healthy co-twin of an affected twin (not recorded which).

V gene TRBV6-1 combines with J gene TRBJ2-7; TCRdb lists TRBD1, though no DNA is available to test this call. Germline lookup yields CDR1 MNHNS and CDR2 SASEGT. The CDR3 consists of 14 residues. The CDR3 loop is CASSVRDSLYEQYF.

The V call is TRBV24-1, the J call TRBJ1-1; with no DNA, the TCRdb D assignment of TRBD1 cannot be verified. This CDR3 has 16 amino acids. Per germline, CDR1 KGHDR and CDR2 SFDVKD. The CDR3 spells CATSDLKGARSTEAFF.

The V call is TRBV12-3 or TRBV12-4, the J call TRBJ2-7; TCRdb gives TRBD1 as the D gene, but with no DNA this cannot be confirmed. The CDR3 contains 13 residues. The CDR3 sequence: CASSSLGGLEQYF.

This chain uses TRBV4-2 with TRBJ2-1; TCRdb designates TRBD2, a call that cannot be tested without DNA. This CDR3 has 16 residues. Germline V gene lookup returns CDR1 LGHNA and CDR2 YNFKEQ. The CDR3 loop reads CASSPQPGLGDNEQFF.

This chain uses TRBV4-2 with TRBJ1-6. The germline gives CDR1 LGHNA, CDR2 YNFKEQ. The CDR3 contains 14 residues. The CDR3 sequence is CASSRDSDNSPLHF.

This clonotype is classed as medium-sized by frequency. V gene TRBV7-9 combines with J gene TRBJ2-5. CDR1 is SEHNR, CDR2 FQNEAQ, per germline (reference sequence). This CDR3 is 11 amino acids long. The chain's CDR3 is CASSSSETQYF.

J is TRBJ2-7 and V is TRBV4-3; TCRdb's D gene call, TRBD2, goes unchecked for lack of DNA. Germline lookup yields CDR1 LGHNA and CDR2 YSLEER. The CDR3 sequence is 14 residues long. CDR3 residues: CASSQELALSEQYF.

V gene TRBV4-3 combines with J gene TRBJ1-1. The CDR3 spans 15 residues. Germline V gene lookup returns CDR1 LGHNA and CDR2 YSLEER. CDR3: CASSQEISGITEAFF.

The rearrangement uses TRBV7-3 and TRBJ2-1; TCRdb's D call, TRBD2, is unchecked because there is no DNA. Looked up from germline, CDR1 is SGHTA and CDR2 is FQGTGA. The CDR3 is made up of 13 amino acids. The CDR3: CASSLIASREQFF.

The chain couples TRBV28 to TRBJ1-5; TCRdb selects TRBD1, and the lack of DNA leaves this call unchecked. The germline gives CDR1 MDHEN, CDR2 SYDVKM. CDR3 length: 13 residues. CDR3 sequence reads: CASSVDRIGAQHF.

The chain links TRBV6-4 to TRBJ2-3. This CDR3 spans 14 amino acids. CDR1 is MRHNA, CDR2 SNTAGT, per germline. CDR3 residues: CASKIGASTDTQYF.